What follows is one T cell receptor beta chain and its context. Data came from immunoSEQ multiplex PCR; TCRdb stores just in-frame clones and leaves some out. The table includes some 91,000 clones, about 94% detected once. This entry belongs to a study of technical replicates of blood from a handful of donors. Germline assignment: CDR1 MDHEN and CDR2 SYDVKM. The CDR3 loop spans 14 amino acids. Deletions cut 7 bases from V and 4 bases from J, with 16 bases between. Material for sequencing was T cells isolated from PBMCs. The gene calls are TRBV28 and TRBJ1-1; D possibly corresponds to TRBD1 (5 bases). The sequence came from a human donor in good health. CDR3: CASTLGGSGTEAFF. The CDR3 DNA sequence: TGTGCCAGCACCCTGGGGGGTAGCGGCACTGAAGCTTTCTTT.